This paragraph covers one T cell receptor (beta chain) sequence. Its target is unknown. The sample is drawn from a study of neurological immune-mediated disorders. Study findings and constraints: No CDR3 amino acid sequences were shared by expanded clones across subjects, suggesting private repertoires in all groups.

V was clipped by 0 bases and J by 9 bases, with 17 bases between them. The germline gives CDR1 SEHNR, CDR2 FQNEAQ (reference sequence). The CDR3 spans 15 residues. TCRdb called the 5' RACE reads again in MiXCR, with one record for every CDR3 protein. The sample lists tens of thousands of distinct CDR3 sequences; 3.5% to 5.5% were seen once. The sample's time point: longitudinal time-point 3. The unsorted libraries were made from 2 million PBMCs kept at -80 C. The TCR originated in a woman aged 60-75 years with multiple sclerosis. This chain uses TRBV7-9 with TRBJ1-2; a weak D match, TRBD1 (5 bases). Sequences were obtained from PBMCs. CDR3 protein: CASSLAGGQGLRYTF. The CDR3 DNA reads TGTGCCAGCAGCTTAGCTGGAGGGCAGGGCCTGCGCTACACCTTC.